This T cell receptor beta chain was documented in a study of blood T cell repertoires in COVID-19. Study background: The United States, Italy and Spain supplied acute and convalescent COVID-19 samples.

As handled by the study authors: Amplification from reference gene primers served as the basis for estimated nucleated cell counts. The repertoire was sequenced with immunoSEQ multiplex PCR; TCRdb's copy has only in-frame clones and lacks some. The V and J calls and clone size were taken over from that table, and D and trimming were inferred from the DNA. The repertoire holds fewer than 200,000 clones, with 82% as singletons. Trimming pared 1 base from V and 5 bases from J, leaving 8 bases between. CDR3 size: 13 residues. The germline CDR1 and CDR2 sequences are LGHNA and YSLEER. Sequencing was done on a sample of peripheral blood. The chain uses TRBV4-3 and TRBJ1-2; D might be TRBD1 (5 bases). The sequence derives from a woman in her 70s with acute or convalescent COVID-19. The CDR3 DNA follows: TGCGCCAGCAGCCAAGGGACATCTTATGGCTACACCTTC. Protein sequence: CASSQGTSYGYTF.